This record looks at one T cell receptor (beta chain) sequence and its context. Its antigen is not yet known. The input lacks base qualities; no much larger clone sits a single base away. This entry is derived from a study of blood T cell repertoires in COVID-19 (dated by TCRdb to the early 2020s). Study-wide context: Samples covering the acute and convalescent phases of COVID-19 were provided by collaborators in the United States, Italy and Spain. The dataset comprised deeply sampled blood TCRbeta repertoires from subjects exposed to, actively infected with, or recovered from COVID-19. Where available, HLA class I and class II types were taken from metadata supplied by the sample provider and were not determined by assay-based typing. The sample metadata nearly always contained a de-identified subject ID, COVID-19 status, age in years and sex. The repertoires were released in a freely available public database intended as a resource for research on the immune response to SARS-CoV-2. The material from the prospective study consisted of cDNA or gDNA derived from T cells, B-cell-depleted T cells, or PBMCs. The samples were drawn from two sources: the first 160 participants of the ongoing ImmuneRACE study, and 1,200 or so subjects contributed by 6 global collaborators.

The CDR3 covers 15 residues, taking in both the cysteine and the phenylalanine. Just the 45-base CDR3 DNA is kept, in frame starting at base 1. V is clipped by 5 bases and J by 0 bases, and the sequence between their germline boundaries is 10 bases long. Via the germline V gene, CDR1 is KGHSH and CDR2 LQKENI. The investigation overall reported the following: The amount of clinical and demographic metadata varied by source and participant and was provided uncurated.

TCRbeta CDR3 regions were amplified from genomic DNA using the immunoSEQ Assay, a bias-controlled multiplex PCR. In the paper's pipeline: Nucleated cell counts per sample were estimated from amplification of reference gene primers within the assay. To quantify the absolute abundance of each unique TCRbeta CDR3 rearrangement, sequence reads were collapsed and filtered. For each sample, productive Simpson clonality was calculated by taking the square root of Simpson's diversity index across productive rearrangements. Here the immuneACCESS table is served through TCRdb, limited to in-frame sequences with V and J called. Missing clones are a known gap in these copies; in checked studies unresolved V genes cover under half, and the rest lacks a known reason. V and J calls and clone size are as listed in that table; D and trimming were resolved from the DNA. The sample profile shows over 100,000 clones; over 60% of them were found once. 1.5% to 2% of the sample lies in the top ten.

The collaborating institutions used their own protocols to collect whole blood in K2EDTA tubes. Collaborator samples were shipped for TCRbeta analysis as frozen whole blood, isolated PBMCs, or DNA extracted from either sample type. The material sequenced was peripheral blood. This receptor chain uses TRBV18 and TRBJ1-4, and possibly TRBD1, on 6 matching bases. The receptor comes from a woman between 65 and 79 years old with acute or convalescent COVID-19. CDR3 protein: CASSGRQATNEKLFF. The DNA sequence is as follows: TGTGCCAGCTCAGGTCGACAGGCAACTAATGAAAAACTGTTTTTT. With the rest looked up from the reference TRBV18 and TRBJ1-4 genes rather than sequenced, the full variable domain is NAGVMQNPRHLVRRRGQEARLRCSPMKGHSHVYWYRQLPEEGLKFMVYLQKENIIDESGMPKERFSAEFPKEGPSILRIQQVVRGDSAAYFCASSGRQATNEKLFFGSGTQLSVL.